This entry lists 19 T cell receptor beta chains sequenced from one sample in a study of shared clonotypes between healthy human individuals. Profiled with immunoSEQ multiplex PCR; TCRdb holds only in-frame clones, not every one. This sample carries approximately 500,000 clones, almost 97% of them seen once, and the ten largest clones take about 0.057%. Sequencing input: naive CD4+ T cells sorted from blood. As for subset: CD45RA+ positively selected. The receptors stem from a woman aged 25 to 39 in good health.

This chain links TRBV30 with TRBJ1-3, with D perhaps TRBD1 (5 bases). Trimming cost V 8 bases and J 2 bases, with 19 bases left between them. CDR1 and CDR2 from the germline V gene are GTSNPN and SVGIG (reference sequence). The CDR3 is made up of 15 amino acids. The CDR3 nucleotides are TGTGCCCGGGGACCACCTTACGGGGCTGGAAACACCATATATTTT. Its translation is CARGPPYGAGNTIYF.

This rearrangement joins TRBV27 to TRBJ1-4; no definite D call. The germline V gene has CDR1 MNHEY and CDR2 SMNVEV (reference sequence). CDR3 size: 16 residues. Trimming took off 3 bases at V and 0 bases at J, with 11 bases between the two ends. CDR3 DNA sequence: TGTGCCAGCAGTTTCGCCGGGTTCTCAACTAATGAAAAACTGTTTTTT. Residues: CASSFAGFSTNEKLFF.

The gene calls are TRBV10-3 and TRBJ1-5; no clear D gene. The CDR3 consists of 17 residues. The V gene lost 0 bases and the J gene lost 0 bases, with 12 bases spanning the gap. Germline CDR1 is ENHRY and CDR2 is SYGVKD. In nucleotides, the CDR3 is TGTGCCATCAGTGAGTCCGGGCCAGAATATAGCAATCAGCCCCAGCATTTT. It codes for CAISESGPEYSNQPQHF.

This rearrangement joins TRBV7-3 to TRBJ2-1; 9 positions match TRBD1. Germline lookup yields CDR1 SGHTA and CDR2 FQGTGA. The ends lost 5 bases at V and 2 bases at J; junction bases unmatched: 4. The CDR3 has 15 residues. CDR3 nucleotides: TGTGCCAGCAGCCCGGACAGGGGTGCCTACAATGAGCAGTTCTTC. Its translation is CASSPDRGAYNEQFF.

The rearrangement links TRBV28 to TRBJ2-5, with D possibly being TRBD1 (6 bases). The CDR3 totals 13 residues. The germline V gene encodes CDR1 MDHEN and CDR2 SYDVKM. V lost 4 bases, J lost 6 bases, and 12 bases lay in between. The CDR3 here is CASSSPGHQTQYF. The CDR3 coding sequence is TGTGCCAGCAGTTCTCCGGGACATCAGACCCAGTACTTC.

The chain couples TRBV6-5 to TRBJ2-7; 10 bases are shared with TRBD2. CDR1 and CDR2 (germline): MNHEY, SVGAGI. This CDR3 has 14 amino acids. V lost 5 bases, J lost 4 bases, and 5 bases stayed unmatched. The CDR3 reads CASSQGLAKYEQYF. The CDR3 DNA is TGTGCCAGCAGTCAGGGACTAGCGAAATACGAGCAGTACTTC.

The V and J genes are TRBV11-3 and TRBJ2-7; TRBD2 might be the D (7 bases). From germline, CDR1 is SGHNT and CDR2 YENEEA. Trimming stripped 5 bases from V and 3 bases from J, with 23 bases between. This CDR3 spans 17 amino acids. The CDR3 protein is CASSPPPRLAGVYEQYF. CDR3 in DNA: TGTGCCAGCAGCCCGCCCCCCAGACTAGCAGGGGTCTACGAGCAGTACTTC.

The chain joins TRBV28 to TRBJ2-7, with 8 bases aligning to TRBD2. The germline V gene has CDR1 MDHEN and CDR2 SYDVKM. This CDR3 has 18 residues. V was clipped by 5 bases and J by 3 bases; unmatched bases: 18. CDR3 amino acids: CASSQHYRTGTSDYEQYF. DNA for the CDR3: TGTGCCAGCAGTCAACACTACCGGACCGGGACTAGTGACTACGAGCAGTACTTC.

V is TRBV29-1 and J is TRBJ2-2; D may be TRBD2 (5 bases). The CDR3 is made up of 13 amino acids. The germline CDR1 and CDR2 sequences are SQVTM and ANQGSEA. V was clipped by 2 bases and J by 5 bases, with 9 bases between them. CDR3 sequence: CSVEPRGTGELFF. In DNA form, the CDR3 reads TGCAGCGTTGAACCCCGGGGAACCGGGGAGCTGTTTTTT.

The chain employs TRBV5-4 and TRBJ2-3, with a tentative D call TRBD2 (7 bases). V was pared by 5 bases and J by 2 bases, with 18 bases between. The CDR3 covers 16 residues. The germline V gene encodes CDR1 SGHNT and CDR2 YYREEE (reference sequence). In DNA form, the CDR3 reads TGTGCCAGCAGAAGGGGGGGGCTAGCGGACACAGATACGCAGTATTTT. Its translation is CASRRGGLADTDTQYF.

This rearrangement joins TRBV28 to TRBJ2-7; D possibly corresponds to TRBD1 (6 bases). This CDR3 comprises 13 residues. Germline CDR1 MDHEN, CDR2 SYDVKM. Trimming shortened V by 3 bases and J by 5 bases, and 11 bases separated the two germline ends. The CDR3 DNA follows: TGTGCCAGCAGTTTCACAGGGCTACACGAGCAGTACTTC. Protein product: CASSFTGLHEQYF.

This sequence joins TRBV18 and TRBJ2-6; D may be TRBD1 (5 bases). CDR1 and CDR2 (germline): KGHSH, LQKENI. The CDR3 runs to 17 residues. V was shortened by 3 bases and J by 0 bases, with 12 bases between the two germline ends. This CDR3 reads CASSPEGGASGANVLTF. The CDR3 nucleotides are TGTGCCAGCTCACCCGAAGGTGGGGCCTCTGGGGCCAACGTCCTGACTTTC.

The V and J genes are TRBV18 and TRBJ2-7; TRBD1 agrees at 7 bases. There are 15 residues in the CDR3. The ends lost 2 bases at V and 5 bases at J; junction bases unmatched: 9. Germline assignment: CDR1 KGHSH and CDR2 LQKENI. CDR3 region: CASSPGIGGFDEQYF. CDR3 DNA: TGTGCCAGCTCACCAGGAATAGGGGGCTTCGACGAGCAGTACTTC. Complete variable domain (other parts from reference TRBV18 and TRBJ2-7): NAGVMQNPRHLVRRRGQEARLRCSPMKGHSHVYWYRQLPEEGLKFMVYLQKENIIDESGMPKERFSAEFPKEGPSILRIQQVVRGDSAAYFCASSPGIGGFDEQYFGPGTRLTVT.

The chain links TRBV2 to TRBJ1-4, with D perhaps matching TRBD1 (5 bases). Trimming took off 8 bases at V and 3 bases at J, with 16 bases between the two ends. The germline V gene encodes CDR1 SNHLY and CDR2 FYNNEI. This CDR3 has 15 amino acids. The CDR3 nucleotides read TGTGCCAGCGGTTCTGGGGCACAGGCTAATGAAAAACTGTTTTTT. Protein sequence: CASGSGAQANEKLFF.

The chain joins TRBV28 to TRBJ1-1, with D perhaps matching TRBD1 (5 bases). Trimming removed 7 bases from V and 1 base from J, with 10 bases in between. The germline V gene has CDR1 MDHEN and CDR2 SYDVKM. There are 13 residues in the CDR3. CDR3 nucleotide sequence: TGTGCCAGCACCCTTGGGGGGAACACTGAAGCTTTCTTT. It yields the protein CASTLGGNTEAFF.

In the case of this clone: At the DNA level, this CDR3 is encoded by other sequences in the same sample as well. V usage is TRBV7-9 and J usage is TRBJ1-1, with no clear D. Trimming shortened V by 1 base and J by 1 base, and 7 bases separated the two germline ends. Germline V gene sequence: CDR1 SEHNR, CDR2 FQNEAQ (reference sequence). The CDR3 is 14 residues long. Written as DNA, the CDR3 is TGTGCCAGCAGCTTAGGGCCAGGGAACACTGAAGCTTTCTTT. The encoded protein is CASSLGPGNTEAFF.

V and J are TRBV7-9 and TRBJ2-7; D remains unclear. The CDR3 sequence is 16 residues long. Between the trimmed V and J ends, which lost 1 base and 3 bases, there was a span of 16 bases. Per the germline V gene, CDR1 is SEHNR and CDR2 is FQNEAQ (reference sequence). DNA for the CDR3: TGTGCCAGCAGCTTAGGACGGCAGGCGGCAGACTACGAGCAGTACTTC. It encodes CASSLGRQAADYEQYF.

The chain employs TRBV27 and TRBJ2-7; 11 bases are a match to TRBD2. The germline V gene has CDR1 MNHEY and CDR2 SMNVEV (reference sequence). The CDR3 runs 17 residues. V gave up 3 bases and J gave up 3 bases; unmatched junction bases: 10. Here the CDR3 DNA reads TGTGCCAGCAGTTTGTGGGGGGGCGGGACTAGCGGCTACGAGCAGTACTTC. Its protein is CASSLWGGGTSGYEQYF.

The chain links TRBV11-2 to TRBJ1-1, with D uncertain. CDR3 length equals 15 residues. Per the germline V gene, CDR1 is SGHAT and CDR2 is FQNNGV. V gave up 1 base and J gave up 2 bases, with 11 bases separating them. In nucleotides, the CDR3 is TGTGCCAGCAGCTTAGGACGGGGAGACAACACTGAAGCTTTCTTT. Protein product: CASSLGRGDNTEAFF.